These 25 T cell receptor beta chains came from one sample sequenced in a study of blood T cell repertoires in COVID-19. TCRdb keeps only in-frame clones here, not all; method: immunoSEQ multiplex PCR. The sample lists over 60,000 clones, approximately 80% occurring once. Material for sequencing was peripheral blood. These receptor sequences come from a man between 45 and 60 years old with COVID-19, enrolled during active disease.

V and J are TRBV11-2 and TRBJ2-7; 11 bases agree with TRBD2. The junction had 5 bases not matched to a gene; V was cut back by 1 base and J by 6 bases. The CDR3 is 15 amino acids. Per the germline V gene, CDR1 is SGHAT and CDR2 is FQNNGV. The CDR3 loop is CASSLGQLAGVEQYF. CDR3 nucleotides: TGTGCCAGCAGCTTAGGTCAACTAGCGGGAGTCGAGCAGTACTTC.

The chain employs TRBV2 and TRBJ2-7, with 7 bases lining up with TRBD1. Germline V CDR1 and CDR2: SNHLY, FYNNEI. The CDR3 has 13 residues. The V segment lost 5 bases and the J segment 2 bases; nucleotides outside the gene matches: 3. The CDR3 DNA is TGTGCCAGCAGTCTAGACAGGGCCTACGAGCAGTACTTC. Its protein is CASSLDRAYEQYF.

The gene calls are TRBV6-5 and TRBJ2-1, with 8 bases matching TRBD1. The CDR3 is 13 residues long. V was pared by 6 bases and J by 9 bases, with 7 bases of the junction left unmatched. CDR1 and CDR2 (germline): MNHEY, SVGAGI. The CDR3 region has the DNA TGTGCCAGCAGGTCCCCAGGGGGCGGTGAGCAGTTCTTC. Protein product: CASRSPGGGEQFF.

This clone is a singleton in its sample. The chain couples TRBV19 to TRBJ1-5, with TRBD1 matching over 7 bases. The CDR3 spans 14 residues. V dropped 5 bases and J dropped 6; count of bases not matched to a gene: 7. The germline gives CDR1 LNHDA, CDR2 SQIVND (reference sequence). This chain's CDR3 is CASSPRQGTQPQHF. Here the CDR3 DNA reads TGTGCCAGTAGTCCCCGACAGGGAACTCAGCCCCAGCATTTT.

This rearrangement joins TRBV28 to TRBJ2-1; 7 bases fit TRBD2. The J segment lost 0 bases and the V segment lost 4 bases, leaving 6 bases of the junction unmatched. There are 16 residues in the CDR3. Germline lookup yields CDR1 MDHEN and CDR2 SYDVKM. The CDR3 region has the DNA TGTGCCAGCAGTTCACTAGCGCCTAGCTCCTACAATGAGCAGTTCTTC. This translates into CASSSLAPSSYNEQFF.

J is TRBJ2-1 and V is TRBV19; 8 nucleotides agree with TRBD2. Germline CDR1 and CDR2: LNHDA and SQIVND (reference sequence). The CDR3 has 16 amino acids. Trimming cost V 4 bases and J 4 bases; bases outside gene matches: 9. CDR3 DNA sequence: TGTGCCAGTAGTACCCGGGGGGGGTCAGGTTACAATGAGCAGTTCTTC. It specifies CASSTRGGSGYNEQFF.

The chain has TRBV7-2 and TRBJ1-5; D possibly corresponds to TRBD1 (5 bases). V dropped 5 bases and J dropped 0 bases, with 11 bases sitting between them. The CDR3 has 15 residues. Germline V gene sequence: CDR1 SGHTA, CDR2 FQGNSA. The CDR3 sequence is CASSPTGHSNQPQHF. The CDR3 region has the DNA TGTGCCAGCAGCCCAACCGGACATAGCAATCAGCCCCAGCATTTT.

The rearrangement uses TRBV28 and TRBJ1-1; D is uncertain. The CDR3 contains 13 residues. Trimming removed 8 bases at V and 1 base at J, with 11 bases between. The germline gives CDR1 MDHEN, CDR2 SYDVKM. The CDR3 spells CASWGRGNTEAFF. The CDR3 region has the DNA TGTGCCAGCTGGGGTCGGGGGAACACTGAAGCTTTCTTT.

The chain combines TRBV9 with TRBJ2-1, with 9 bases matching TRBD1. Per the germline V gene, CDR1 is SGDLS and CDR2 is YYNGEE. The CDR3 has 15 amino acids. After removal of 4 bases from V and 2 bases from J, the junction contained 4 bases not matched to a gene. The CDR3 loop is CASSPTGGTYNEQFF. CDR3 bases: TGTGCCAGCAGCCCGACAGGGGGGACCTACAATGAGCAGTTCTTC.

The gene calls are TRBV6-5 and TRBJ1-1; 7 bases agree with TRBD1. Per the germline V gene, CDR1 is MNHEY and CDR2 is SVGAGI. Trimming took 9 bases from V and 1 from J; bases not matched to a gene: 8. The CDR3 has 14 residues. Here the CDR3 reads CASKGAQGNTEAFF. CDR3 bases: TGTGCCAGTAAGGGGGCGCAGGGGAACACTGAAGCTTTCTTT.

The CDR3 spells CATSRGFQGAHQPQHF. The CDR3 DNA reads as TGTGCCACCAGCAGGGGCTTCCAGGGGGCGCACCAGCCCCAGCATTTT. The J gene is TRBJ1-5, the V gene TRBV15; 8 bases agree with TRBD1. With 3 bases clipped from V and 7 bases from J, the junction kept 11 bases outside the gene matches. CDR1 and CDR2 (germline): LNHNV, YYDKDF (reference sequence). The CDR3 has 16 residues. Complete variable domain (other parts from reference TRBV15 and TRBJ1-5): DAMVIQNPRYQVTQFGKPVTLSCSQTLNHNVMYWYQQKSSQAPKLLFHYYDKDFNNEADTPDNFQSRRPNTSFCFLDIRSPGLGDTAMYLCATSRGFQGAHQPQHFGDGTRLSIL.

The chain uses TRBV28 and TRBJ2-6, with 11 nucleotides matching TRBD1. Losses at the gene ends were 6 bases for V and 3 bases for J; bases not matched to a gene: 13. CDR1 is MDHEN, CDR2 SYDVKM, per germline. The CDR3 length is 19 residues. The chain's CDR3 is CASSSLGQGASFGANVLTF. In DNA form, the CDR3 reads TGTGCCAGCAGCTCCCTAGGACAGGGGGCATCTTTTGGGGCCAACGTCCTGACTTTC.

V and J are TRBV18 and TRBJ2-7; D may be TRBD1 (5 bases). Germline-derived CDR1 and CDR2 are KGHSH and LQKENI. This CDR3 has 14 residues. Trimming shortened V by 0 bases and J by 3 bases, and 9 bases separated the two germline ends. CDR3 in DNA: TGTGCCAGCTCACCACCGTCAGGGATCTACGAGCAGTACTTC. It yields the protein CASSPPSGIYEQYF.

The V and J genes are TRBV5-3 and TRBJ2-2; perhaps TRBD2 as D (6 bases). TRBV5-3 is filed as an ORF, its function uncertain. Trimming shortened V by 4 bases and J by 5 bases, and 12 bases separated the two germline ends. The CDR3 runs to 14 residues. For the CDR3, the DNA is TGTGCCAGAAGCGTCGGGGAGGAAACCGGGGAGCTGTTTTTT. Translating gives CARSVGEETGELFF.

The chain carries TRBV29-1 and TRBJ2-1; perhaps TRBD2 as D (6 bases). The CDR3 consists of 14 residues. With 7 bases removed from V and 2 bases from J, the gap between germline ends came to 15 bases. Germline loops: CDR1 SQVTM, CDR2 ANQGSEA. The CDR3 DNA follows: TGCAGCGCCCGGCGGGGAGTTGCCTACAATGAGCAGTTCTTC. It is translated as CSARRGVAYNEQFF.

The V call is TRBV5-1, the J call TRBJ2-1; weak D call: TRBD1 (5 bases). V was pared by 3 bases and J by 0 bases, with 10 bases between. This CDR3 contains 15 residues. From germline, CDR1 is SGHRS and CDR2 YFSETQ. The CDR3: CASSYSGHSYNEQFF. The DNA for the CDR3 is TGCGCCAGCAGCTATTCAGGGCACTCCTACAATGAGCAGTTCTTC.

The J gene is TRBJ2-1, the V gene TRBV2; D might be TRBD2 (6 bases). Trimming cost V 8 bases and J 4 bases, with 15 bases left between them. The CDR3 loop spans 14 amino acids. The V gene's germline CDR1 is SNHLY and CDR2 FYNNEI. The CDR3 coding sequence is TGTGCCAGCTCTCGAGGGAGGATTTACAATGAGCAGTTCTTC. It codes for CASSRGRIYNEQFF.

The J gene is TRBJ2-7, the V gene TRBV7-9, with 11 bases fitting TRBD1. The CDR3 contains 16 residues. The germline gives CDR1 SEHNR, CDR2 FQNEAQ (reference sequence). J was trimmed by 6 bases and V by 5 bases; bases with no gene match: 12. The CDR3 DNA follows: TGTGCCAGCAGCGACGGGACAGGGGGGCTTATTTTCGAGCAGTACTTC. It translates to CASSDGTGGLIFEQYF.

The J gene is TRBJ1-5, the V gene TRBV19, with TRBD1 matching 8 bases. The J segment lost 5 bases and the V segment lost 2 bases, leaving 5 bases of the junction unmatched. The germline CDR1 and CDR2 sequences are LNHDA and SQIVND (reference sequence). This CDR3 contains 15 residues. The CDR3 here is CASSIWTGQDQPQHF. CDR3 nucleotide sequence: TGTGCCAGTAGTATATGGACAGGGCAGGATCAGCCCCAGCATTTT.

The chain joins TRBV6-5 to TRBJ2-7; D possibly corresponds to TRBD1 (6 bases). Germline values: CDR1 MNHEY, CDR2 SVGAGI. The germline V and J ends were trimmed by 2 bases and 2 bases, with 13 bases remaining between them. This CDR3 region has 15 residues. The CDR3 region is CASSYTGQPTYEQYF. The CDR3, as DNA: TGTGCCAGCAGTTACACTGGACAGCCGACCTACGAGCAGTACTTC.

This clone was picked up a small number of times. V and J are TRBV7-9 and TRBJ2-7; D unclear. V lost 4 bases and J lost 3, with 4 bases in between. CDR1 and CDR2 (germline): SEHNR, FQNEAQ (reference sequence). CDR3 length: 11 residues. DNA for the CDR3: TGTGCCAGCAGCTCCCTCTACGAGCAGTACTTC. It translates to CASSSLYEQYF.

V is TRBV6-5 and J is TRBJ2-7; 10 nucleotides align to TRBD2. V trimming: 6 bases; J trimming: 0 bases; junction bases outside the gene matches: 5. The germline CDR1 and CDR2 sequences are MNHEY and SVGAGI. This CDR3 has 15 amino acids. CDR3 region: CASSRGTSDSYEQYF. CDR3 nucleotides: TGTGCCAGCAGCCGAGGGACTAGCGACTCCTACGAGCAGTACTTC.

The chain joins TRBV12-3 or TRBV12-4 to TRBJ2-1; the D gene is possibly TRBD2 (6 bases). Trimming shortened V by 6 bases and J by 6 bases, and 12 bases separated the two germline ends. This CDR3 has 13 residues. The CDR3 is CASRQTSSNEQFF. DNA of the CDR3: TGTGCCAGCAGGCAGACTAGTAGCAATGAGCAGTTCTTC.

The rearrangement links TRBV5-1 to TRBJ2-3; tentative D call: TRBD1 (6 bases). Germline CDR1 reads SGHRS; CDR2 reads YFSETQ. V gave up 4 bases and J gave up 3 bases, with 12 bases separating them. The CDR3 consists of 14 residues. DNA of the CDR3: TGCGCCAGCAGCACAGGGATGAGGACAGATACGCAGTATTTT. Translation gives CASSTGMRTDTQYF.

The chain combines TRBV19 with TRBJ1-5; 7 nucleotides match TRBD1. The CDR3 is 15 residues long. V shed 3 bases and J 7 bases; nucleotides not matched to a gene: 9. Germline V gene sequence: CDR1 LNHDA, CDR2 SQIVND (reference sequence). The CDR3 reads CASSIIQGIGQPQHF. Here the CDR3 DNA reads TGTGCCAGTAGTATCATACAGGGGATTGGACAGCCCCAGCATTTT.